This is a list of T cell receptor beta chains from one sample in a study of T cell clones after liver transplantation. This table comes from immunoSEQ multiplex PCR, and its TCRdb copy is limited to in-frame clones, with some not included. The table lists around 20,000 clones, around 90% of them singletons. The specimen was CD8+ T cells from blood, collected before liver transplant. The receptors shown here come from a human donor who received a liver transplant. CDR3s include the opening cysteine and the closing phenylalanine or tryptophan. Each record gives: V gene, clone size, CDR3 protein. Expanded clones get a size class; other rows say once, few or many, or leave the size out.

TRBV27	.	CASSFGGGSGLYGYTF
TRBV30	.	CARRGRNTGELFF
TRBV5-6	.	CASSPRDSPYEQYF
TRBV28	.	CASSDRGSYEQYF
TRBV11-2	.	CASSLGGRVYETQYF
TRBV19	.	CASSIGQGGGYEQYF
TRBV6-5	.	CASSYGAVSTDTQYF
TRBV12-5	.	CASGPGNTEAFF
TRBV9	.	CASSVGGGNQPQHF
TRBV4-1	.	CASSPTHEGVYEQYF
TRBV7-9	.	CASSFGNTGELFF
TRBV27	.	CASSSSRTGLYEQYF
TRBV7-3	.	CASSLGAGDNQPQHF
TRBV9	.	CASSVARGSGYEQYF
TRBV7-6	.	CASSSGLAGYEQFF
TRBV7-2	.	CASSLKKGMAFF
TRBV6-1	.	CASSDKSDSYEQYF
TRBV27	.	CASRQTLGYGYTF
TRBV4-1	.	CASSQEGRGSYEQYF
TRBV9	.	CASSEVNTEAFF
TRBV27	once	CASSLYPGGHYEQYF
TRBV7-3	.	CASSSTTGLNQPQHF
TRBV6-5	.	CASTPVMLSADTQYF
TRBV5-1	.	CASSPWAGTGISYEQYF
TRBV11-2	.	CASSLSPWDRSPMNTEAFF
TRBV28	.	CASSLSGGERQPQHF
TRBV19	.	CASMGTGWENTEAFF
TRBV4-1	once	CASSQDDRTNEAFF
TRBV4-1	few	CASSQGQGAYEQYF
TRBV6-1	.	CASSDGGLGYEQYF
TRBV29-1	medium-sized	CSATITLPDRPYGYTF
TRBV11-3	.	CASSAQSTEAFF
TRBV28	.	CASSLGAGEADTQYF
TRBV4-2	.	CASSHLGTSSSYNEQFF
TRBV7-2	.	CASSLGPGVGDAEAFF
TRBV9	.	CASSVGIGAHVTNQPQHF
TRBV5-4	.	CASSWGLNTEAFF
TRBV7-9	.	CASSLADGGETQYF
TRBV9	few	CASSVETGSGNTIYF
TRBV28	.	CASSPSDTTEAFF